Below, 20 T cell receptor beta chains from the same sample are listed, as sequenced in a study of cytomegalovirus exposure and HLA in healthy donors. Sequenced by immunoSEQ multiplex PCR; TCRdb stores in-frame clones only, minus some. The data hold about 160,000 clones, with over 85% observed a single time. The source material was PBMCs. These receptors were collected from a woman between 18 and 30 years old in good health and CMV-seropositive.

V is TRBV10-3 and J is TRBJ2-7; the D is unclear. Germline V gene data show CDR1 as ENHRY and CDR2 as SYGVKD. There are 13 residues in the CDR3. V was shortened by 2 bases and J by 6 bases, with 11 bases between the two germline ends. This CDR3 reads CAISEVSRTEQYF. The CDR3 nucleotides read TGTGCCATCAGTGAGGTCAGTCGTACCGAGCAGTACTTC.

The V and J genes are TRBV7-6 and TRBJ2-5, with 8 bases identical to TRBD2. This CDR3 spans 15 amino acids. In germline, CDR1 is SGHVS, CDR2 FNYEAQ. Losses at the gene ends were 5 bases for V and 1 base for J; bases not matched to a gene: 6. The CDR3 spells CASSRHTSGQETQYF. In DNA form, the CDR3 reads TGTGCCAGCAGCCGGCACACTAGCGGCCAAGAGACCCAGTACTTC.

The chain links TRBV7-3 to TRBJ2-5; TRBD1 might be the D (5 bases). Germline V CDR1 and CDR2: SGHTA, FQGTGA. There are 15 residues in the CDR3. V shed 5 bases and J shed 4 bases, with 17 bases lying between them. The CDR3 here is CASSPDRARGETQYF. CDR3 nucleotide sequence: TGTGCCAGCAGCCCTGACAGAGCCCGCGGAGAGACCCAGTACTTC.

This clone was seen only once. V is TRBV2 and J is TRBJ1-1; 7 bases are a match to TRBD1. V dropped 6 bases and J dropped 1; count of bases not matched to a gene: 8. The CDR3 contains 15 residues. Germline V CDR1 and CDR2: SNHLY, FYNNEI. CDR3 sequence (DNA): TGTGCCAGCAGGAAAAGGACAGGAACGAACACTGAAGCTTTCTTT. It translates to CASRKRTGTNTEAFF.

Only a few counts were recorded for this clone. The rearrangement joins TRBV10-1 to TRBJ2-7; D gene uncertain. The CDR3 spans 13 residues. V lost 6 bases and J 2 bases, leaving 11 bases between the germline ends. CDR1 is WNHNN and CDR2 is SYGVQD in the germline V gene (reference sequence). The CDR3 nucleotides are TGCGCCAGCAGCGGTCAACCGGCCTACGAGCAGTACTTC. Its translation: CASSGQPAYEQYF.

This chain uses TRBV29-1 with TRBJ1-1; no definite D call. CDR3 length: 13 residues. Trimming cost V 7 bases and J 4 bases, with 16 bases left between them. CDR1 is SQVTM, CDR2 ANQGSEA, per germline. CDR3 nucleotides: TGCAGCGGGCGGAGGGCGAGTGGCACTGAAGCTTTCTTT. Its translation is CSGRRASGTEAFF.

Regarding this clone: At the DNA level, this CDR3 is encoded by other sequences in the same sample as well. The chain combines TRBV5-1 with TRBJ2-7; 11 nucleotides line up with TRBD1. V lost 0 bases and J lost 4; bases outside the gene matches: 3. The germline gives CDR1 SGHRS, CDR2 YFSETQ. This CDR3 has 15 amino acids. In DNA form, the CDR3 reads TGCGCCAGCAGCTTGGAAGGACAGGGGGCTTACGAGCAGTACTTC. Translated: CASSLEGQGAYEQYF. Variable domain in full (rest from reference TRBV5-1 and TRBJ2-7): KAGVTQTPRYLIKTRGQQVTLSCSPISGHRSVSWYQQTPGQGLQFLFEYFSETQRNKGNFPGRFSGRQFSNSRSEMNVSTLELGDSALYLCASSLEGQGAYEQYFGPGTRLTVT.

V and J are TRBV5-1 and TRBJ2-3; no reliable D call. CDR3 length equals 14 residues. Germline CDR1 reads SGHRS; CDR2 reads YFSETQ. V was cut by 2 bases and J by 1 base, with 8 bases left in between. The CDR3 sequence: CASSFSIGTDTQYF. The CDR3 region has the DNA TGCGCCAGCAGCTTTAGTATCGGCACAGATACGCAGTATTTT. The full variable domain, in which reference TRBV5-1 and TRBJ2-3 provide the parts outside the CDR3, is KAGVTQTPRYLIKTRGQQVTLSCSPISGHRSVSWYQQTPGQGLQFLFEYFSETQRNKGNFPGRFSGRQFSNSRSEMNVSTLELGDSALYLCASSFSIGTDTQYFGPGTRLTVL.

The chain joins TRBV6-6 to TRBJ2-3, with D tentatively TRBD2 (6 bases). This CDR3 is 15 amino acids long. V was shortened by 6 bases and J by 2 bases, with 15 bases between the two germline ends. Germline lookup yields CDR1 MNHNY and CDR2 SVGAGI (reference sequence). The CDR3 DNA sequence: TGTGCCAGCAGGTCCCCCAGCGGGTTCACAGATACGCAGTATTTT. It is translated as CASRSPSGFTDTQYF.

V and J are TRBV6-1 and TRBJ2-5; TRBD2 agrees at 15 bases. Germline CDR1 MNHNS, CDR2 SASEGT. V trimming: 9 bases; J trimming: 5 bases; junction bases outside the gene matches: 1. The CDR3 contains 13 residues. CDR3 coding DNA: TGTGCCAGGGGGACTAGCGGGAGGGAGACCCAGTACTTC. Residues: CARGTSGRETQYF.

J is TRBJ1-2 and V is TRBV28; D is possibly TRBD1 (5 bases). Germline CDR1 MDHEN, CDR2 SYDVKM. V gave up 6 bases and J gave up 4 bases, with 12 bases separating them. The CDR3 totals 13 residues. Written as DNA, the CDR3 is TGTGCCAGCAGGATACAGGATACCTATGGCTACACCTTC. This codes for CASRIQDTYGYTF.

This rearrangement joins TRBV13 to TRBJ2-2, with D tentatively TRBD1 (5 bases). Per germline, CDR1 PRHDT and CDR2 FYEKMQ (reference sequence). Trimming cost V 7 bases and J 6 bases, with 15 bases left between them. This CDR3 has 14 residues. The DNA for the CDR3 is TGTGCCAGCATCGAGAGAAGGGGTGCCGGGGAGCTGTTTTTT. Translated, it gives CASIERRGAGELFF.

This clone was detected only once. The chain recombines TRBV7-3 with TRBJ2-4, with 11 bases matching TRBD2. The CDR3 has 16 residues. CDR1 SGHTA and CDR2 FQGTGA come from the germline V gene. After removal of 4 bases from V and 0 bases from J, the junction contained 2 bases not matched to a gene. In DNA form, the CDR3 reads TGTGCCAGCAGCTCGGGACTAGCGGTAGCCAAAAACATTCAGTACTTC. Translating it yields CASSSGLAVAKNIQYF.

The chain links TRBV19 to TRBJ1-2; 7 nucleotides agree with TRBD1. V lost 11 bases to trimming and J lost 1 base; unmatched junction nucleotides: 10. CDR1 is LNHDA, CDR2 SQIVND, per germline (reference sequence). This CDR3 contains 14 residues. CDR3 DNA: TGTGCCGTCTCCGGGACAGAGTTTAACTATGGCTACACCTTC. Translated: CAVSGTEFNYGYTF. The complete variable domain, with remaining parts taken from reference TRBV19 and TRBJ1-2, reads DGGITQSPKYLFRKEGQNVTLSCEQNLNHDAMYWYRQDPGQGLRLIYYSQIVNDFQKGDIAEGYSVSREKKESFPLTVTSAQKNPTAFYLCAVSGTEFNYGYTFGSGTRLTVV.

The gene calls are TRBV7-9 and TRBJ2-7, with D possibly being TRBD1 (5 bases). This CDR3 has 15 residues. Germline values: CDR1 SEHNR, CDR2 FQNEAQ (reference sequence). V was trimmed by 1 base and J by 2 bases, leaving 12 bases between them. In DNA, the CDR3 is TGTGCCAGCAGCTTAGAGACCAGGGTGACCTACGAGCAGTACTTC. It specifies CASSLETRVTYEQYF.

The chain employs TRBV5-1 and TRBJ1-1; a weak D match, TRBD1 (5 bases). The CDR3 spans 13 residues. In germline, CDR1 is SGHRS, CDR2 YFSETQ. The V and J ends lost 4 bases and 1 base respectively, with 8 bases between them. The CDR3 coding sequence is TGCGCCAGCAGCACCGGACAGAACACTGAAGCTTTCTTT. Its protein product is CASSTGQNTEAFF. Complete variable domain (other parts from reference TRBV5-1 and TRBJ1-1): KAGVTQTPRYLIKTRGQQVTLSCSPISGHRSVSWYQQTPGQGLQFLFEYFSETQRNKGNFPGRFSGRQFSNSRSEMNVSTLELGDSALYLCASSTGQNTEAFFGQGTRLTVV.

Here the CDR3 DNA reads TGTGCCAGAAAACCGACTCGGACTAGCAGCTACGAGCAGTACTTC. Amino acid sequence: CARKPTRTSSYEQYF. This sequence joins TRBV21-1 and TRBJ2-7; the table's D call TRBD2 went unverified against the DNA. TRBV21-1 is given as a pseudogene. The length of the CDR3 is 15 residues.

The V gene is TRBV6-5, the J gene TRBJ1-1, with 7 positions matching TRBD1. V trimming: 6 bases; J trimming: 1 base; junction bases outside the gene matches: 8. This CDR3 spans 15 amino acids. The germline CDR1 and CDR2 sequences are MNHEY and SVGAGI. The CDR3 spells CASSRQGKKNTEAFF. For the CDR3, the DNA is TGTGCCAGCAGCCGACAGGGCAAAAAGAACACTGAAGCTTTCTTT.

This chain links TRBV7-9 with TRBJ2-3; TRBD2 is a possible D gene (5 bases). Germline V lookup: CDR1 SEHNR, CDR2 FQNEAQ (reference sequence). This CDR3 is 12 amino acids long. Trimming took off 1 base at V and 10 bases at J, with 9 bases between the two ends. The CDR3 DNA reads TGTGCCAGCAGCTTAGTGGGAGAATCGCAGTATTTT. This encodes CASSLVGESQYF.

The chain is built from TRBV18 and TRBJ1-2, with TRBD1 as a possible D gene (5 bases). V lost 5 bases and J 3 bases, leaving 7 bases between the germline ends. CDR3 length: 12 residues. Germline V gene sequence: CDR1 KGHSH, CDR2 LQKENI. The CDR3 DNA reads as TGTGCCAGCTCAGCGACAGACTATGGCTACACCTTC. Translated, it gives CASSATDYGYTF.